This T cell receptor beta chain was captured by sequencing in a study of blood T cell repertoires in COVID-19. Across the study: Acute and convalescent COVID-19 specimens originated in the United States, Italy and Spain. PBMCs, B-cell-depleted T cells, or T cells provided the cDNA or gDNA that made up the material.

Method: immunoSEQ multiplex PCR; TCRdb's copy keeps in-frame clones and lacks some. There are a few hundred thousand clones in the sample; roughly nine tenths occur only once, and 1.2% lies in the top ten. In regard to this clone: The junction differs from germline at one of its ends, possibly a read error.

The CDR3 length is 14 residues. CDR1 is MNHEY and CDR2 is SVGEGT in the germline V gene. This rearrangement joins TRBV6-2 or TRBV6-3 to TRBJ2-7; possibly TRBD1 for D (5 bases). The sequenced sample consisted of PBMCs or T cells enriched from blood (not recorded which). The sequence was obtained from a human donor in a cohort exposed to, infected with or recovered from COVID-19 (not recorded which). The donor label of this sample is uncertain. The CDR3, as DNA: TGTGCCAGCAGCCCTGACAAAGGGGCCATCCTTCATCACTTC. The encoded protein is CASSPDKGAILHHF.